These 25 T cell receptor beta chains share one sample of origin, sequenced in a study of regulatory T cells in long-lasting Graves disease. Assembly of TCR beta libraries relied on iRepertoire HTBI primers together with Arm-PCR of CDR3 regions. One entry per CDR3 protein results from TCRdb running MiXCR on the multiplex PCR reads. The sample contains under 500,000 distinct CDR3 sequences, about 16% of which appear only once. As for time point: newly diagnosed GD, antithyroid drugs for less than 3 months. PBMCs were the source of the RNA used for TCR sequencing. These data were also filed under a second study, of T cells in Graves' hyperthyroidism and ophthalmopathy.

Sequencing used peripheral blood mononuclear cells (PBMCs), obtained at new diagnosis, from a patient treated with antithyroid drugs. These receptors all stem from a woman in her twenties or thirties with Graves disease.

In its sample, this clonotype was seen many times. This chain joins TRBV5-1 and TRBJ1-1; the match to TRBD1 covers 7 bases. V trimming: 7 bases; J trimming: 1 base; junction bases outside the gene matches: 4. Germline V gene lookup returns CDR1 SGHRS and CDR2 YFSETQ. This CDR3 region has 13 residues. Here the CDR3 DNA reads TGCGCCAGCCAAGGACAGGAGAACACTGAAGCTTTCTTT. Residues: CASQGQENTEAFF.

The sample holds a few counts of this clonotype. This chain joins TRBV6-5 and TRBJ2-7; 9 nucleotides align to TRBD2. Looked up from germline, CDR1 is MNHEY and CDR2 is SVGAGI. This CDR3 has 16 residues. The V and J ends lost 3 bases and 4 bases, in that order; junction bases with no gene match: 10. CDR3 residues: CASSYTRAGGPYEQYF. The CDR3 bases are TGTGCCAGCAGTTATACTCGGGCGGGAGGGCCGTACGAGCAGTACTTC.

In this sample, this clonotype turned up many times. CDR3 nucleotide sequence: TGTGCCAGCAGCCTTGACAATGAGCAGTTCTTC. This translates into CASSLDNEQFF. The chain employs TRBV11-2 and TRBJ2-1; D is ambiguous. With 5 bases removed from V and 5 bases from J, the gap between germline ends came to 4 bases. Per germline, CDR1 SGHAT and CDR2 FQNNGV. This CDR3 has 11 residues.

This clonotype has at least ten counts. For the CDR3, the DNA is TGCGCCAGCAGCGGAAGGGTTGGCACTGAAGCTTTCTTT. It codes for CASSGRVGTEAFF. The chain uses TRBV5-1 and TRBJ1-1; D is undetermined. CDR1 is SGHRS and CDR2 is YFSETQ in the germline V gene. Trimming took 4 bases from V and 4 from J, leaving 11 bases between them. This CDR3 region has 13 residues.

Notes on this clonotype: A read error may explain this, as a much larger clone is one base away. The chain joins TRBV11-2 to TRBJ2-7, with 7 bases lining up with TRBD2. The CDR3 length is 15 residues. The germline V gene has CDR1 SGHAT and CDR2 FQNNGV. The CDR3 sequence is CASSLVRGSSYERYF. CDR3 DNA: TGTGCCAGCAGCTTAGTTCGCGGGAGCTCCTACGAGCGGTACTTC.

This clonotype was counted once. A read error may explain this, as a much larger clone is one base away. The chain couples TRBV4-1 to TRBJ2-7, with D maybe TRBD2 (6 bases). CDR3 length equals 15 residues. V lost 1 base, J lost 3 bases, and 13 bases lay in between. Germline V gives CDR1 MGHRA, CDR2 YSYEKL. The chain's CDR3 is CASSQGPGELYEQYF. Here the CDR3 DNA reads TGCGCCAGCAGCCAAGGTCCGGGAGAGCTCTACGAGCAGTACTTC.

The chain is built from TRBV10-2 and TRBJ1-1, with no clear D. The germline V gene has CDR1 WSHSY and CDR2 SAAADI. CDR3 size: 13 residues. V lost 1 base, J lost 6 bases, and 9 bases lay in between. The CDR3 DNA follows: TGCGCCAGCAGTGAGTTTTCGGGTGCTGAAGCTTTCTTT. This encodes CASSEFSGAEAFF.

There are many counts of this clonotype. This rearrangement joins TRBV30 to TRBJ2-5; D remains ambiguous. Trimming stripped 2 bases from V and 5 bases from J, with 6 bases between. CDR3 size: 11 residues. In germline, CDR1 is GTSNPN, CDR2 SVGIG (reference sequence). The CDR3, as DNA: TGTGCCTGGAGTCATGAGGAGACCCAGTACTTC. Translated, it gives CAWSHEETQYF.

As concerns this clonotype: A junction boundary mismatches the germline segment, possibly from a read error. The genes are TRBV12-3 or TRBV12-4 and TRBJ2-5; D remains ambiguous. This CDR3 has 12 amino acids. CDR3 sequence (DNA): TGTGTCAGCAGCTCCGACGGGGAGACCCAGTACTTC. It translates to CVSSSDGETQYF.

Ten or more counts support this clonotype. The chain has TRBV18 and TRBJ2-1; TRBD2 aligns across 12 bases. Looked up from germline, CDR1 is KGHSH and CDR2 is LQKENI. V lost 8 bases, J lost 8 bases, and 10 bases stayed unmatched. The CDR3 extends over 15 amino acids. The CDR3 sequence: CASHPTSGSTHEQFF. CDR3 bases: TGTGCCAGCCACCCGACTAGCGGGAGTACCCATGAGCAGTTCTTC.

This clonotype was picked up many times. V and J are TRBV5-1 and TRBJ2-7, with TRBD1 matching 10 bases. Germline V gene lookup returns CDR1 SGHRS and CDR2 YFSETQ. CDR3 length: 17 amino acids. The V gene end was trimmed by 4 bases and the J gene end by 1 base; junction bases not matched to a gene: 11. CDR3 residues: CASSPRDRGARSYEQYF. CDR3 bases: TGCGCCAGCAGCCCAAGGGACAGGGGCGCCCGATCCTACGAGCAGTACTTC.

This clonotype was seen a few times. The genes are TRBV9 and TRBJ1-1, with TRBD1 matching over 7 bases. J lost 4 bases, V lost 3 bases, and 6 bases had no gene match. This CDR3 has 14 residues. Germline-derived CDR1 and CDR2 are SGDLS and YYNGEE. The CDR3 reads CASSAPGQLTEAFF. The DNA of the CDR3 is TGTGCCAGCAGCGCACCGGGACAGCTCACTGAAGCTTTCTTT.

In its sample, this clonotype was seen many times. The CDR3 protein is CAWSVKFSNQPQHF. The CDR3 DNA is TGTGCCTGGAGCGTTAAATTTAGCAATCAGCCCCAGCATTTT. The gene calls are TRBV30 and TRBJ1-5, with D unclear. This CDR3 has 14 residues. V gave up 3 bases and J gave up 0 bases, with 9 bases separating them. Germline V gives CDR1 GTSNPN, CDR2 SVGIG (reference sequence). Combining the CDR3 with reference TRBV30 and TRBJ1-5 gives the whole variable domain SQTIHQWPATLVQPVGSPLSLECTVEGTSNPNLYWYRQAAGRGLQLLFYSVGIGQISSEVPQNLSASRPQDRQFILSSKKLLLSDSGFYLCAWSVKFSNQPQHFGDGTRLSIL.

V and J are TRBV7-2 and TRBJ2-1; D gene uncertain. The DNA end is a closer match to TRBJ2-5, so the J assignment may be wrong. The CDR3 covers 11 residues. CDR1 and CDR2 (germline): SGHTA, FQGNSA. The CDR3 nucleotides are TGTGCCAGCAGCCTGAATGGAGACCAGTACTTC. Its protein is CASSLNGDQYF.

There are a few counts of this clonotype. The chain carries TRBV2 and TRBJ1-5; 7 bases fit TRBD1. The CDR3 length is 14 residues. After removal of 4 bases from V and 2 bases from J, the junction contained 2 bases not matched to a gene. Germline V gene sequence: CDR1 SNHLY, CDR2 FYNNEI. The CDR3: CASSGQGGNQPQHF. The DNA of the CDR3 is TGTGCCAGCAGTGGACAGGGCGGCAATCAGCCCCAGCATTTT.

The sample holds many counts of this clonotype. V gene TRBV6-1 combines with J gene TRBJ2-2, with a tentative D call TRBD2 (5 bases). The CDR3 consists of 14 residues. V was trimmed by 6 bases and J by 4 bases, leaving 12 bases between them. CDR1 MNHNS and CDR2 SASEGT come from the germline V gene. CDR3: CASSSPRGTGELFF. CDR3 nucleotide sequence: TGTGCCAGCAGCTCCCCCCGGGGCACCGGGGAGCTGTTTTTT.

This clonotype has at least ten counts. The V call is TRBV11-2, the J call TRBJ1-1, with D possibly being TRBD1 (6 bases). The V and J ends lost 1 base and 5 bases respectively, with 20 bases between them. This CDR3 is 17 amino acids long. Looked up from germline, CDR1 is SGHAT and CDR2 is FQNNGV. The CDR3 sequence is CASSLGGGILRGTEAFF. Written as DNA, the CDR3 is TGTGCCAGCAGCTTAGGTGGGGGCATCCTACGTGGGACTGAAGCTTTCTTT.

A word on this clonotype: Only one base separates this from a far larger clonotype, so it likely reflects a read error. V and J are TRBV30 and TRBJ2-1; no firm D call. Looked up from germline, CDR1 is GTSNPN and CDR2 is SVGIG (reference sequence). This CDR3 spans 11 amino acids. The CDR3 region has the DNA TGTGCCTGGAGAAACTACAAGGAGCAGTTCTTC. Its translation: CAWRNYKEQFF.

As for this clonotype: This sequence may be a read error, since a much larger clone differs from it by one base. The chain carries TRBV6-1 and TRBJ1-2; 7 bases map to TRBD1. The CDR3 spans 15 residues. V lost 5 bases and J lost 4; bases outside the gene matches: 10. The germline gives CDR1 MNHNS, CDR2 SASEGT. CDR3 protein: CASSHPAQGVYGYTF. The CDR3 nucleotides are TGTGCCAGCAGTCACCCCGCCCAGGGGGTCTATGGCTACACCTTC.

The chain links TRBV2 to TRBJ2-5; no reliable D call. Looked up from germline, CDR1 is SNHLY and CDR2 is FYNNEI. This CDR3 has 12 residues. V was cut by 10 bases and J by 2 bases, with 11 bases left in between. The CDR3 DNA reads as TGTGCCACCTCCGCTAGTCAAGAGACCCAGTACTTC. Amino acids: CATSASQETQYF.

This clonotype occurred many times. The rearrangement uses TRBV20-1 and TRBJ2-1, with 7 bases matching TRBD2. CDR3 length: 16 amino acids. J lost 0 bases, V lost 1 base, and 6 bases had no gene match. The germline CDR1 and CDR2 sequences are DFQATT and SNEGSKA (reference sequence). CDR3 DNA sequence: TGCAGTGCTAGAGCTTGGACTAGGAGCTCCTACAATGAGCAGTTCTTC. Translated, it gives CSARAWTRSSYNEQFF.

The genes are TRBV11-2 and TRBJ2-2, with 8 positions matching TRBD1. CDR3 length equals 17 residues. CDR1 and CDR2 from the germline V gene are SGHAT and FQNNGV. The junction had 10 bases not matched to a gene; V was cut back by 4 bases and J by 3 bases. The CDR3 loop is CASSSRTGSMYTGELFF. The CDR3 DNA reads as TGTGCCAGCAGCTCCCGGACAGGGAGTATGTACACCGGGGAGCTGTTTTTT.

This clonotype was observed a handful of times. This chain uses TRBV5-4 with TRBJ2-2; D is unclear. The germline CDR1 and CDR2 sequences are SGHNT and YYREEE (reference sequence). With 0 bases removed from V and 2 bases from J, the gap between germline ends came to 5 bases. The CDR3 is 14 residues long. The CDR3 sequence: CASSLALNTGELFF. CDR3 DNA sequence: TGTGCCAGCAGCTTGGCCCTTAACACCGGGGAGCTGTTTTTT.

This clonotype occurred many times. CDR3 amino acids: CASSSKGGQNSYEQYF. The CDR3 DNA reads TGTGCCAGCTCATCCAAAGGAGGGCAAAACTCCTACGAGCAGTACTTC. The rearrangement links TRBV18 to TRBJ2-7, with D tentatively TRBD2 (6 bases). The CDR3 is 16 amino acids. CDR1 and CDR2 from the germline V gene are KGHSH and LQKENI. The ends were cut back, 5 bases at V and 0 bases at J, with 17 bases in the middle. The variable domain in full, with the rest retrieved from reference TRBV18 and TRBJ2-7, is NAGVMQNPRHLVRRRGQEARLRCSPMKGHSHVYWYRQLPEEGLKFMVYLQKENIIDESGMPKERFSAEFPKEGPSILRIQQVVRGDSAAYFCASSSKGGQNSYEQYFGPGTRLTVT.

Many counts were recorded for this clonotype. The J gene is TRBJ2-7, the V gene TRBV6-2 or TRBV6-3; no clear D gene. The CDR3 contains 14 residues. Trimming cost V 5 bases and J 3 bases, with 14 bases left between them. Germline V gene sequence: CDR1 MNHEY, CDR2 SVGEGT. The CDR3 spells CASSGTSRGYEQYF. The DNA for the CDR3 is TGTGCCAGCAGTGGTACATCCCGAGGCTACGAGCAGTACTTC.